This T cell receptor (beta chain) originates from a study of T-cell reconstitution after alpha-beta-depleted transplantation in children. Notes on the study in general: Hyperexpanded clones declined; after one year, newly produced T cells mostly supplied diversity.

Unique molecular identifiers were used in preparing the TCRbeta library. MiXCR, run by TCRdb on the PCR reads, gives a single entry per CDR3 protein. The sample shows around 580,000 distinct CDR3 sequences, roughly 30% of them seen only once. This CDR3 has 13 amino acids. Germline V gene sequence: CDR1 ENHRY, CDR2 SYGVKD. Trimming took 10 bases from V and 11 from J; bases not matched to a gene: 10. Details on this clonotype: The antigen is undetermined.

The TCR comes from a boy under two years old with Wiskott-Aldrich syndrome, due to receive a stem cell transplant. The chain is built from TRBV10-3 and TRBJ2-1; 11 bases map to TRBD2. The sample in question was PBMCs, obtained before TCRalphabeta/CD19-depleted stem cell transplant. The CDR3 here is CASFQGTSGKQFF. The CDR3 region has the DNA TGTGCCAGCTTTCAGGGGACTAGCGGTAAGCAGTTCTTC.